The TCR beta chain under discussion was sequenced for a study of cytomegalovirus exposure and HLA in healthy donors. Overall study context: There were under 140 million unique TCR beta sequences, drawn from 150 million to 200 million T cells, in an earlier analysis.

General study findings and limits: Among TCR beta chains of equal frequency, HLA-associated ones were more clonally expanded in a later analysis.

Trimming removed 0 bases from V and 6 bases from J, with 14 bases in between. The CDR3 has 15 residues. The germline V gene has CDR1 SGDLS and CDR2 YYNGEE. Researchers ran the PCR with 60 Vbeta and 13 Jbeta primers. The protocol was immunoSEQ multiplex PCR, while the TCRdb copy is restricted to in-frame clones and leaves out a portion. The sample has more than 40,000 clones, roughly 80% seen once. Each donor was healthy, and each was a bone marrow donor. Remarks on this clone: The antigen is not known.

Sequenced: PBMCs. This receptor was taken from a man in his fifties or sixties in good health and CMV-seronegative. The chain has TRBV9 and TRBJ2-3; D ambiguous. CDR3 residues: CASSVGLSDGDTQYF. CDR3 in DNA: TGTGCCAGCAGCGTAGGACTTTCCGACGGGGATACGCAGTATTTT.